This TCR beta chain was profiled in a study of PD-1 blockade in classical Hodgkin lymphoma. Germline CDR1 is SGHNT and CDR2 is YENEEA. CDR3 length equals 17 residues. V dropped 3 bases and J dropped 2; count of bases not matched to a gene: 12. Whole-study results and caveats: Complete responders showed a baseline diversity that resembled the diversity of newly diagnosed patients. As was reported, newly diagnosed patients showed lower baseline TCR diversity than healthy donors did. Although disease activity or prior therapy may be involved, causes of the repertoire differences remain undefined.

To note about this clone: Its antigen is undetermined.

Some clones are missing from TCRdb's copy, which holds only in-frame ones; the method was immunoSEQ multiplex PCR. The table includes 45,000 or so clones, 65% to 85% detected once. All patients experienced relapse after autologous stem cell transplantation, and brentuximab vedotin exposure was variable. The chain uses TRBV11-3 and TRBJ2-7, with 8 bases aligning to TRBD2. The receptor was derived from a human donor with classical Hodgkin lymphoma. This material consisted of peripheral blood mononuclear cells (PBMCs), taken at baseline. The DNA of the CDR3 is TGTGCCAGCAGCTTGGAGGGACCCACTAGCGGACCCTACGAGCAGTACTTC. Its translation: CASSLEGPTSGPYEQYF.